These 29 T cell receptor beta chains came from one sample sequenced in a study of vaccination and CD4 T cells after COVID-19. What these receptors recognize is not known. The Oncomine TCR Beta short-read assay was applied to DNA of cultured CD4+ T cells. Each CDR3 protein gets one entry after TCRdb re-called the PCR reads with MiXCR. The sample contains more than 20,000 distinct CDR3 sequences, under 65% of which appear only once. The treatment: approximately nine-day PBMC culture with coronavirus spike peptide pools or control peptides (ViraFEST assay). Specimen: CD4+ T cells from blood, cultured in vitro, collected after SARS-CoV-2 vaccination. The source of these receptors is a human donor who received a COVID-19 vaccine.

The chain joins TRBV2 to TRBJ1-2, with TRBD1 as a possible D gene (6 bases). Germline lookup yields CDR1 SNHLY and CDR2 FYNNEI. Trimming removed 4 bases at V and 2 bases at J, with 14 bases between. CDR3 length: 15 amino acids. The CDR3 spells CASSGDLTGNYGYTF. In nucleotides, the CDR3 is TGTGCCAGCAGTGGAGACCTCACAGGGAACTATGGCTACACCTTC.

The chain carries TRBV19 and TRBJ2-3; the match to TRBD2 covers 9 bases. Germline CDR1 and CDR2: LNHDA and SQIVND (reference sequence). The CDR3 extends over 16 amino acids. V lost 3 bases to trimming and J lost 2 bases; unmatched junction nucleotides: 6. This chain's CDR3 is CASSIGAGGFTDTQYF. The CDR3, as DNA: TGTGCCAGTAGTATTGGAGCGGGGGGTTTCACAGATACGCAGTATTTT.

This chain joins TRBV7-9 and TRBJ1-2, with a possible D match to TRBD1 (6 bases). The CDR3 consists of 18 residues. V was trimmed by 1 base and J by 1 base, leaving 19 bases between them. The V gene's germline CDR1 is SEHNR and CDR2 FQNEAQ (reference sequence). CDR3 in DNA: TGTGCCAGCAGCTTAGATGGGGGGGCTTTCTACCTTAACTATGGCTACACCTTC. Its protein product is CASSLDGGAFYLNYGYTF.

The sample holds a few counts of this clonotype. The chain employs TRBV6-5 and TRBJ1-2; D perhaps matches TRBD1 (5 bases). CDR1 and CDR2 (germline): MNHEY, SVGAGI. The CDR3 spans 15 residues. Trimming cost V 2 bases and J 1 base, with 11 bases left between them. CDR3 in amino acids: CASSYPGTRNYGYTF. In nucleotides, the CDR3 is TGTGCCAGCAGTTACCCTGGGACCCGTAACTATGGCTACACCTTC.

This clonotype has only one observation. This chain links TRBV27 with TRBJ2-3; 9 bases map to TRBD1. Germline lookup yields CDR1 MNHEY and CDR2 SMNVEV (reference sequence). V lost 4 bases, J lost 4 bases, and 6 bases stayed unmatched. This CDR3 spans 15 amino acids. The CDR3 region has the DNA TGTGCCAGCAGTTCCGGGACAGGGTATCCAGATACGCAGTATTTT. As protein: CASSSGTGYPDTQYF.

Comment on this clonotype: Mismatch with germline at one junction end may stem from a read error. CDR3 DNA: TGTGCCGGCAGTGATGAACGCAGGACGAATGAAAAACTGTTTTTT. Its protein is CAGSDERRTNEKLFF. The V gene is TRBV6-1, the J gene TRBJ1-4, with unresolved D. The CDR3 is 15 amino acids. Germline V gene lookup returns CDR1 MNHNS and CDR2 SASEGT.

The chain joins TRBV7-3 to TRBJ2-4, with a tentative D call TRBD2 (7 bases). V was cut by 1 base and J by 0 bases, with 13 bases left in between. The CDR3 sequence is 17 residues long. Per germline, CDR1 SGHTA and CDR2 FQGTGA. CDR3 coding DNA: TGTGCCAGCAGCTTAATGGGGGGGACACTAGCCAAAAACATTCAGTACTTC. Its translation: CASSLMGGTLAKNIQYF. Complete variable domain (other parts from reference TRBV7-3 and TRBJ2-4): GAGVSQTPSNKVTEKGKYVELRCDPISGHTALYWYRQSLGQGPEFLIYFQGTGAADDSGLPNDRFFAVRPEGSVSTLKIQRTERGDSAVYLCASSLMGGTLAKNIQYFGAGTRLSVL.

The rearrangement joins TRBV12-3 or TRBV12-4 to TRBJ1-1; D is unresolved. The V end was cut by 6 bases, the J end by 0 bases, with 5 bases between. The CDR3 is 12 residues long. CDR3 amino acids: CASRGLNTEAFF. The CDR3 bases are TGTGCCAGCAGGGGCTTGAACACTGAAGCTTTCTTT.

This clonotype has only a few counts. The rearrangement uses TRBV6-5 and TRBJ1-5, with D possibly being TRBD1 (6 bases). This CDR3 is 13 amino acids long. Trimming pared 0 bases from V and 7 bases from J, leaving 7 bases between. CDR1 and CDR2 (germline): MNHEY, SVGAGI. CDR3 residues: CASSYSRGQPQHF. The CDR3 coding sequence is TGTGCCAGCAGTTACTCGAGGGGGCAGCCCCAGCATTTT.

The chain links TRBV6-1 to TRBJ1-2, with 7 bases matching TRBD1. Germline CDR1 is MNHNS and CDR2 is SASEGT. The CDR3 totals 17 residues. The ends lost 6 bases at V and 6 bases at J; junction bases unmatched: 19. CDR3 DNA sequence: TGTGCCAGCAGCCACCGGGTCTCCATAGACAGGGTTAATGGCTACACCTTC. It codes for CASSHRVSIDRVNGYTF.

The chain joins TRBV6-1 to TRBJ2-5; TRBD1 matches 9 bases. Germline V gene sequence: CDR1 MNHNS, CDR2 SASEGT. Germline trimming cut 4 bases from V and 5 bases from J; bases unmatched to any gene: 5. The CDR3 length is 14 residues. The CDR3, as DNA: TGTGCCAGCAGTGTCGGGACAGGGTGGGAGACCCAGTACTTC. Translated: CASSVGTGWETQYF.

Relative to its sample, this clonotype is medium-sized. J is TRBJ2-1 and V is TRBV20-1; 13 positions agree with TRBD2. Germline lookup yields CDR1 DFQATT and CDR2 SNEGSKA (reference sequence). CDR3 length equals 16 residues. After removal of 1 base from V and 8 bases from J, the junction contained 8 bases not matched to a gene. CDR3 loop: CSARVLTSGGAYEQFF. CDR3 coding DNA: TGCAGTGCTAGAGTCCTAACTAGCGGGGGGGCTTATGAGCAGTTCTTC.

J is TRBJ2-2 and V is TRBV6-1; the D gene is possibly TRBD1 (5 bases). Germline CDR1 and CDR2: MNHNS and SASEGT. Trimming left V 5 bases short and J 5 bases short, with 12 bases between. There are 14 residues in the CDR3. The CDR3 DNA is TGTGCCAGCAGTCGGCAGGGTGGTACCGGGGAGCTGTTTTTT. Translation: CASSRQGGTGELFF.

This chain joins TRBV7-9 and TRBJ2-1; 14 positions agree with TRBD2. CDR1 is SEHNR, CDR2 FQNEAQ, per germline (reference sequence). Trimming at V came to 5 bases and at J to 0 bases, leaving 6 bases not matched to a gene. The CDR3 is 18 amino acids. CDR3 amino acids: CASSGLAGGFRSYNEQFF. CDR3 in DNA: TGTGCCAGCAGCGGACTAGCGGGGGGCTTCCGCTCCTACAATGAGCAGTTCTTC. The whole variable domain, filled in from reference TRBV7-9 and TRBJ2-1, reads DTGVSQNPRHKITKRGQNVTFRCDPISEHNRLYWYRQTLGQGPEFLTYFQNEAQLEKSRLLSDRFSAERPKGSFSTLEIQRTEQGDSAMYLCASSGLAGGFRSYNEQFFGPGTRLTVL.

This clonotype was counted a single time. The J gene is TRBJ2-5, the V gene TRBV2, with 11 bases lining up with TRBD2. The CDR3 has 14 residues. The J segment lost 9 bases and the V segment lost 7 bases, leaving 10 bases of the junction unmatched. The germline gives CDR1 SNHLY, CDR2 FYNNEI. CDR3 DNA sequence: TGTGCCAGCACCCGTAGCGGGGGGGATGCGGCCCAGTACTTC. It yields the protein CASTRSGGDAAQYF.

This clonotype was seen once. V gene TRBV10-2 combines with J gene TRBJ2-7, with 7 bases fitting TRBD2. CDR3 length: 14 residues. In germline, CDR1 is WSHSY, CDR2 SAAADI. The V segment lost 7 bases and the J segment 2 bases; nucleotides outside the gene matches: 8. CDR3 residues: CASKGASGPYEQYF. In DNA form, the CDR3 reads TGCGCCAGCAAAGGGGCTAGCGGTCCCTACGAGCAGTACTTC.

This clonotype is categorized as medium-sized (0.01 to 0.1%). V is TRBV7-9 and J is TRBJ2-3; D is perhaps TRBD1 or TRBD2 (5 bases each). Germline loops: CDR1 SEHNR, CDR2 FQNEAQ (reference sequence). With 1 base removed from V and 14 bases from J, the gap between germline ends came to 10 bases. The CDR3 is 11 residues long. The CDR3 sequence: CASSLGGARYF. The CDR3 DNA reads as TGTGCCAGCAGCTTAGGAGGGGCTCGGTATTTT.

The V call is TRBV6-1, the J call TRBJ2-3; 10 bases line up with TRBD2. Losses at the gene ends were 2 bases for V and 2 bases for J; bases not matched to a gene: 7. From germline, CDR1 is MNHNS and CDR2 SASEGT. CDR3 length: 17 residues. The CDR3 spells CASSELASGGYTDTQYF. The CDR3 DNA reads TGTGCCAGCAGTGAACTGGCTAGCGGGGGATACACAGATACGCAGTATTTT.

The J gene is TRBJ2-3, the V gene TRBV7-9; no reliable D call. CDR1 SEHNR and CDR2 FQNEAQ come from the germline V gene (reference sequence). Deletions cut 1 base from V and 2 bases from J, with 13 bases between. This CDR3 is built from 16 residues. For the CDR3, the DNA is TGTGCCAGCAGCTTAGGGCTGGGGTCGTACACAGATACGCAGTATTTT. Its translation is CASSLGLGSYTDTQYF.

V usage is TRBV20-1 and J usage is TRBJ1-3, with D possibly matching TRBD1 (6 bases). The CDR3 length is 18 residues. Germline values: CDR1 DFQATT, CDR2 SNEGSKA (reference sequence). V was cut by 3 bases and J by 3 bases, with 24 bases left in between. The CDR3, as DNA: TGCAGTGCTAGTTCTCGGGCAGGGGCTATCGGGTATGGAAACACCATATATTTT. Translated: CSASSRAGAIGYGNTIYF.

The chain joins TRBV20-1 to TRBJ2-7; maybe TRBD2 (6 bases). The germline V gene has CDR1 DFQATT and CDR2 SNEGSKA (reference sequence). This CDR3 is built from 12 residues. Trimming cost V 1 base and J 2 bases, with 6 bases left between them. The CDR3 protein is CSARGLAYEQYF. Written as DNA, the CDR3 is TGCAGTGCTAGAGGACTAGCCTACGAGCAGTACTTC.

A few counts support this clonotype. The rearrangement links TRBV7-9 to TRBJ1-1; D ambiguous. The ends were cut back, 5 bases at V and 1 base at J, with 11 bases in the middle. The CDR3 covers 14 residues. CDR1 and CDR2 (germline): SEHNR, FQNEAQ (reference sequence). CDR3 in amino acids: CASSPQVENTEAFF. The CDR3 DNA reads TGTGCCAGCAGCCCCCAGGTGGAGAACACTGAAGCTTTCTTT.

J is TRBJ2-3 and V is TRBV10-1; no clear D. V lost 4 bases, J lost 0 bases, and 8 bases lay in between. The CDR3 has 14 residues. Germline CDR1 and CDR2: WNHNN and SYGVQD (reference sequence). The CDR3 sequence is CASSGTVSTDTQYF. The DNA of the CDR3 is TGCGCCAGCAGTGGGACCGTCAGCACAGATACGCAGTATTTT.

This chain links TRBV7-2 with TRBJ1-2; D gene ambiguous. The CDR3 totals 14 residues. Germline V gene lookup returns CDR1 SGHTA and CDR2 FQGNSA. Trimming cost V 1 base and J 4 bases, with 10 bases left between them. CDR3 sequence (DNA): TGTGCCAGCAGCTTAGATGAGCGGATCTATGGCTACACCTTC. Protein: CASSLDERIYGYTF.

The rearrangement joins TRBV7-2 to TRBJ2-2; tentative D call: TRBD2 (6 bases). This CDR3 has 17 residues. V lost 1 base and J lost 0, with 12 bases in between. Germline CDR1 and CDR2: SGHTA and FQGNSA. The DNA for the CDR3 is TGTGCCAGCAGCTTAGATCGGCAGCGGGCGAACACCGGGGAGCTGTTTTTT. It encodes CASSLDRQRANTGELFF.

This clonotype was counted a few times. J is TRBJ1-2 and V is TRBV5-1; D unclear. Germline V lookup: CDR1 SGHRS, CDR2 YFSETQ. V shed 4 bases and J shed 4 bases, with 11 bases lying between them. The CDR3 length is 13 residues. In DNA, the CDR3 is TGCGCCAGCAGCCCGGCAGAGGGCTATGGCTACACCTTC. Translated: CASSPAEGYGYTF.

The CDR3 nucleotides read TGTGCCAGCAGTGAAGCCGCAGGGGTCTATAATTCACCCCTCCACTTT. Amino acid sequence: CASSEAAGVYNSPLHF. V gene TRBV6-1 combines with J gene TRBJ1-6, with D perhaps matching TRBD1 (6 bases). The ends were cut back, 0 bases at V and 3 bases at J, with 9 bases in the middle. The CDR3 is made up of 16 amino acids. Germline values: CDR1 MNHNS, CDR2 SASEGT.

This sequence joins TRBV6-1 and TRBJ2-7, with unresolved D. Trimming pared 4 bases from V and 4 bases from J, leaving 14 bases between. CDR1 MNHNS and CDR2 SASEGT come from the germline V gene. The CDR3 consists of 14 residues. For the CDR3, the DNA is TGTGCCAGCAGTGTTGGTAGCCGGGTTTACGAGCAGTACTTC. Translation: CASSVGSRVYEQYF.

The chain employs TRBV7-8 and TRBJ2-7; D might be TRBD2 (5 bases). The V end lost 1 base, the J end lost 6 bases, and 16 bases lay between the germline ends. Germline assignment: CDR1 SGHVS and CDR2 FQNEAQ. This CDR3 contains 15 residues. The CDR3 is CASSLGRGAPLEQYF. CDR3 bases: TGTGCCAGCAGCTTAGGTCGGGGTGCCCCTCTCGAGCAGTACTTC.